The 21 T cell receptor beta chains below were found in one sample sequenced in a study of cytomegalovirus exposure and HLA in healthy donors. Researchers ran the PCR with 60 Vbeta and 13 Jbeta primers. Assay used: immunoSEQ multiplex PCR; TCRdb lists only in-frame clones, some missing. The sample carries approximately 85,000 clones, around 80% recorded once. The sequenced sample was PBMCs. These receptors all stem from a man in his thirties or forties in good health and CMV-seronegative.

The V and J genes are TRBV7-2 and TRBJ2-3, with D hard to call. The germline V gene encodes CDR1 SGHTA and CDR2 FQGNSA. The CDR3 is 15 residues long. The V end was cut by 2 bases, the J end by 5 bases, with 14 bases between. Here the CDR3 DNA reads TGTGCCAGCAGCTTAAACACGTGGGCCAGAGATACGCAGTATTTT. Translation: CASSLNTWARDTQYF. Combining the CDR3 with reference TRBV7-2 and TRBJ2-3 gives the whole variable domain GAGVSQSPSNKVTEKGKDVELRCDPISGHTALYWYRQSLGQGLEFLIYFQGNSAPDKSGLPSDRFSAERTGGSVSTLTIQRTQQEDSAVYLCASSLNTWARDTQYFGPGTRLTVL.

The chain carries TRBV18 and TRBJ2-2; D possibly corresponds to TRBD1 (6 bases). The CDR3 is 13 amino acids. Trimming removed 3 bases at V and 6 bases at J, with 8 bases between. Germline V gene data show CDR1 as KGHSH and CDR2 as LQKENI. The CDR3 DNA reads as TGTGCCAGCTCACCCCAGGGGCCCGGGGAGCTGTTTTTT. Its protein is CASSPQGPGELFF.

DNA for the CDR3: TGCGCCAGCAGCTCGCAGGGGGCAACTAATGAAAAACTGTTTTTT. Protein: CASSSQGATNEKLFF. The chain links TRBV5-1 to TRBJ1-4, with 7 nucleotides matching TRBD1. The germline gives CDR1 SGHRS, CDR2 YFSETQ. This CDR3 has 15 residues. After removal of 3 bases from V and 0 bases from J, the junction contained 2 bases not matched to a gene.

This sequence joins TRBV6-1 and TRBJ2-7; D perhaps matches TRBD2 (5 bases). This CDR3 spans 14 amino acids. V was shortened by 4 bases and J by 3 bases, with 13 bases between the two germline ends. CDR1 and CDR2 (germline): MNHNS, SASEGT. The CDR3, as DNA: TGTGCCAGCAGTGGGTCGGGAACAATCTACGAGCAGTACTTC. It translates to CASSGSGTIYEQYF.

V is TRBV28 and J is TRBJ2-3; TRBD1 matches 7 bases. CDR1 and CDR2 from the germline V gene are MDHEN and SYDVKM. Losses at the gene ends were 8 bases for V and 4 bases for J; bases not matched to a gene: 3. CDR3 length: 12 amino acids. CDR3 DNA: TGTGCCAGCGTCGGGACAGCAGATACGCAGTATTTT. It translates to CASVGTADTQYF.

The rearrangement uses TRBV7-2 and TRBJ1-1; D is unclear. The V and J ends lost 1 base and 6 bases respectively, with 9 bases between them. CDR3 length: 13 residues. The V gene's germline CDR1 is SGHTA and CDR2 FQGNSA. In nucleotides, the CDR3 is TGTGCCAGCAGCTTAGGTTGGAGGTCTGAAGCTTTCTTT. Its protein is CASSLGWRSEAFF.

This rearrangement joins TRBV28 to TRBJ2-7; D might be TRBD1 (6 bases). Trimming took 0 bases from V and 3 from J, leaving 6 bases between them. Germline CDR1 MDHEN, CDR2 SYDVKM. This CDR3 is built from 13 residues. The CDR3 region is CASSLWDSYEQYF. CDR3 in DNA: TGTGCCAGCAGTTTATGGGACAGCTACGAGCAGTACTTC.

The rearrangement joins TRBV30 to TRBJ1-1; D unclear. Trimming took off 5 bases at V and 1 base at J, with 8 bases between the two ends. CDR1 is GTSNPN and CDR2 is SVGIG in the germline V gene (reference sequence). The length of the CDR3 is 12 residues. In DNA form, the CDR3 reads TGTGCCTGGCAGGCAGGGAACACTGAAGCTTTCTTT. This sequence encodes CAWQAGNTEAFF.

The V call is TRBV6-5, the J call TRBJ1-5, with 11 bases identical to TRBD1. The CDR3 covers 16 residues. The V gene's germline CDR1 is MNHEY and CDR2 SVGAGI. The V and J ends lost 0 bases and 6 bases, in that order; junction bases with no gene match: 4. The CDR3 loop reads CASSYSWTGGGQPQHF. The CDR3 region has the DNA TGTGCCAGCAGTTACTCGTGGACAGGGGGCGGTCAGCCCCAGCATTTT.

The chain combines TRBV18 with TRBJ2-1, with unresolved D. With 3 bases removed from V and 4 bases from J, the gap between germline ends came to 7 bases. Germline loops: CDR1 KGHSH, CDR2 LQKENI. The CDR3 has 13 amino acids. Here the CDR3 DNA reads TGTGCCAGCTCACCGTTCAGATACAATGAGCAGTTCTTC. The encoded protein is CASSPFRYNEQFF.

The chain joins TRBV30 to TRBJ2-7; 7 nucleotides match TRBD1. The ends lost 4 bases at V and 2 bases at J; junction bases unmatched: 8. Germline lookup yields CDR1 GTSNPN and CDR2 SVGIG (reference sequence). The CDR3 extends over 14 amino acids. The CDR3 DNA is TGTGCCTGGATGGGGCGGACAGGCACCTACGAGCAGTACTTC. Protein product: CAWMGRTGTYEQYF. The whole variable domain, filled in from reference TRBV30 and TRBJ2-7, reads SQTIHQWPATLVQPVGSPLSLECTVEGTSNPNLYWYRQAAGRGLQLLFYSVGIGQISSEVPQNLSASRPQDRQFILSSKKLLLSDSGFYLCAWMGRTGTYEQYFGPGTRLTVT.

The chain uses TRBV6-1 and TRBJ1-5, with 9 bases fitting TRBD1. Germline assignment: CDR1 MNHNS and CDR2 SASEGT. The CDR3 totals 14 residues. The junction had 4 bases not matched to a gene; V was cut back by 5 bases and J by 5 bases. CDR3 sequence: CASSTRQGDQPQHF. The CDR3, as DNA: TGTGCCAGCAGTACCCGACAGGGGGATCAGCCCCAGCATTTT.

The rearrangement links TRBV11-2 to TRBJ1-1; 10 positions match TRBD1. Germline values: CDR1 SGHAT, CDR2 FQNNGV. Trimming cost V 1 base and J 1 base; bases outside gene matches: 0. The CDR3 loop spans 15 amino acids. CDR3 in DNA: TGTGCCAGCAGCTTAGGGACAGGGGGGAACACTGAAGCTTTCTTT. As protein: CASSLGTGGNTEAFF.

Concerning this clone: An end of the junction differs from the germline gene, which may be a read error. The chain joins TRBV7-2 to TRBJ1-1; D not resolved. The CDR3 contains 14 residues. Germline CDR1 and CDR2: SGHTA and FQGNSA. Written as DNA, the CDR3 is TGTGCCAGCACCTTACAGACATTAAGCACTGAAGCTTTCTTT. This encodes CASTLQTLSTEAFF. The full variable domain, rest sourced from reference TRBV7-2 and TRBJ1-1, is GAGVSQSPSNKVTEKGKDVELRCDPISGHTALYWYRQSLGQGLEFLIYFQGNSAPDKSGLPSDRFSAERTGGSVSTLTIQRTQQEDSAVYLCASTLQTLSTEAFFGQGTRLTVV.

J is TRBJ2-3 and V is TRBV4-2; TRBD2 matches 9 bases. The CDR3 length is 17 residues. V shed 0 bases, J shed 5 bases, and the junction held 9 bases outside the gene matches. Germline V gives CDR1 LGHNA, CDR2 YNFKEQ. The CDR3 nucleotides read TGTGCCAGCAGCCAAGAACGACCTAGCGGGGTAGGAGATACGCAGTATTTT. Translation: CASSQERPSGVGDTQYF.

J is TRBJ2-2 and V is TRBV4-3; 10 bases align to TRBD1. The CDR3 runs to 17 residues. Trimming took 4 bases from V and 1 from J; bases not matched to a gene: 6. CDR1 is LGHNA and CDR2 is YSLEER in the germline V gene. The CDR3 DNA is TGCGCCAGCAGCCCCGGGACAGGGGATTTGAACACCGGGGAGCTGTTTTTT. Translated, it gives CASSPGTGDLNTGELFF.

This chain connects TRBV5-1 to TRBJ2-7, with 7 bases lining up with TRBD1. Germline lookup yields CDR1 SGHRS and CDR2 YFSETQ. J was trimmed by 3 bases and V by 4 bases; bases with no gene match: 13. The CDR3 length is 16 residues. In DNA, the CDR3 is TGCGCCAGCAGCCCCCCGACAGGGACGGTCAGCTACGAGCAGTACTTC. The encoded protein is CASSPPTGTVSYEQYF.

The V gene is TRBV10-3, the J gene TRBJ2-5; D possibly corresponds to TRBD1 (5 bases). The germline gives CDR1 ENHRY, CDR2 SYGVKD. The CDR3 loop spans 14 amino acids. The germline V and J ends were trimmed by 3 bases and 2 bases, with 10 bases remaining between them. This CDR3 is CAISDDSLQETQYF. CDR3 in DNA: TGTGCCATCAGTGACGACAGCCTTCAAGAGACCCAGTACTTC.

The chain joins TRBV5-5 to TRBJ2-3, with 9 bases that match TRBD1. The germline V gene has CDR1 SGHKS and CDR2 YYEKEE (reference sequence). The CDR3 sequence is 14 residues long. V shed 4 bases and J 6 bases; nucleotides not matched to a gene: 6. CDR3 in amino acids: CASSPTGGVDTQYF. CDR3 sequence (DNA): TGTGCCAGCAGCCCGACAGGGGGGGTGGATACGCAGTATTTT.

The chain has TRBV19 and TRBJ1-5, with 9 bases that match TRBD1. V gave up 5 bases and J gave up 0 bases; unmatched junction bases: 11. This CDR3 is 18 amino acids long. The germline V gene has CDR1 LNHDA and CDR2 SQIVND (reference sequence). The CDR3 DNA sequence: TGTGCCAGTAGTCCGTCTCGGACAGGGGAGACTAGCAATCAGCCCCAGCATTTT. This translates into CASSPSRTGETSNQPQHF.

This chain connects TRBV5-1 to TRBJ2-5; 10 nucleotides agree with TRBD2. Germline values: CDR1 SGHRS, CDR2 YFSETQ. With 4 bases clipped from V and 4 bases from J, the junction kept 4 bases outside the gene matches. CDR3 length: 14 amino acids. The CDR3 DNA reads as TGCGCCAGCAGCACCGGGACTAGCGTAGAGACCCAGTACTTC. This sequence encodes CASSTGTSVETQYF.